What follows are 26 T cell receptor beta chains derived from one specimen sequenced in a study of CD8 T cell repertoires and HIV-1 epitope variants. Their antigens remain unidentified. Data came from immunoSEQ multiplex PCR; TCRdb stores just in-frame clones and leaves some out. This table has several thousand clones, roughly three fifths appearing once. The specimen sequenced was cultured CD8+ T cells derived from PBMCs. Every receptor here comes from a male donor with HIV.

The chain couples TRBV9 to TRBJ2-3, with 8 bases that match TRBD1. Germline-derived CDR1 and CDR2 are SGDLS and YYNGEE. The CDR3 sequence is 18 residues long. V lost 1 base and J lost 2; bases outside the gene matches: 12. DNA of the CDR3: TGTGCCAGCAGCGTATTCCCGGCCGGGACAGGTTTCACAGATACGCAGTATTTT. The encoded protein is CASSVFPAGTGFTDTQYF.

As DNA, the CDR3 is TGTGCCAGCAGCGCCTCCGCAGGGGGTGGCACTGAAGCTTTCTTT. Amino acid sequence: CASSASAGGGTEAFF. The chain carries TRBV11-2 and TRBJ1-1; 7 nucleotides agree with TRBD1. The CDR3 totals 15 residues. V dropped 5 bases and J dropped 4; count of bases not matched to a gene: 10. Germline CDR1 and CDR2: SGHAT and FQNNGV.

This clone was counted a few times. The chain is built from TRBV2 and TRBJ2-1; 15 positions agree with TRBD2. V lost 11 bases to trimming and J lost 6 bases; unmatched junction nucleotides: 2. Germline assignment: CDR1 SNHLY and CDR2 FYNNEI. The CDR3 contains 13 residues. The CDR3, as DNA: TGTGCCGGACTAGCGGGGGGGATCAATGAGCAGTTCTTC. Protein product: CAGLAGGINEQFF.

CDR3 loop: CASSFGGTEAFF. CDR3 in DNA: TGTGCCAGCAGCTTCGGGGGCACTGAAGCTTTCTTT. The chain has TRBV5-4 and TRBJ1-1, with a weak D call TRBD1 (5 bases). Germline lookup yields CDR1 SGHNT and CDR2 YYREEE (reference sequence). The CDR3 covers 12 residues. Trimming removed 2 bases from V and 4 bases from J, with 6 bases in between. Complete variable domain (other parts from reference TRBV5-4 and TRBJ1-1): ETGVTQSPTHLIKTRGQQVTLRCSSQSGHNTVSWYQQALGQGPQFIFQYYREEENGRGNFPPRFSGLQFPNYSSELNVNALELDDSALYLCASSFGGTEAFFGQGTRLTVV.

Relative to its sample, this clone is medium-sized. The genes are TRBV4-2 and TRBJ2-7, with D tentatively TRBD1 or TRBD2 (5 bases each). V lost 4 bases and J lost 5, with 15 bases in between. Looked up from germline, CDR1 is LGHNA and CDR2 is YNFKEQ. The CDR3 is 14 amino acids. In nucleotides, the CDR3 is TGTGCCAGCAGCCCTACAGGCGGGCGGGACGAGCAGTACTTC. This sequence encodes CASSPTGGRDEQYF.

The rearrangement links TRBV29-1 to TRBJ2-3, with D maybe TRBD2 (5 bases). This CDR3 is built from 15 residues. Germline V lookup: CDR1 SQVTM, CDR2 ANQGSEA. Trimming shortened V by 1 base and J by 4 bases, and 15 bases separated the two germline ends. CDR3 sequence: CSVEGGPPRADTQYF. The DNA of the CDR3 is TGCAGCGTTGAAGGCGGACCGCCGAGGGCAGATACGCAGTATTTT.

This clone was recorded a few times. J is TRBJ1-1 and V is TRBV19; D may be TRBD1 (5 bases). V lost 4 bases, J lost 1 base, and 10 bases lay in between. Germline values: CDR1 LNHDA, CDR2 SQIVND (reference sequence). CDR3 length: 14 amino acids. CDR3 loop: CASSTGIRNTEAFF. The DNA of the CDR3 is TGTGCCAGTAGTACAGGGATACGGAACACTGAAGCTTTCTTT. Full variable domain (outside the CDR3, taken from reference TRBV19 and TRBJ1-1): DGGITQSPKYLFRKEGQNVTLSCEQNLNHDAMYWYRQDPGQGLRLIYYSQIVNDFQKGDIAEGYSVSREKKESFPLTVTSAQKNPTAFYLCASSTGIRNTEAFFGQGTRLTVV.

In this sample, this clone is medium-sized. This chain links TRBV4-3 with TRBJ2-5; no definite D call. V lost 5 bases, J lost 5 bases, and 12 bases lay in between. Per the germline V gene, CDR1 is LGHNA and CDR2 is YSLEER. This CDR3 comprises 13 residues. CDR3 protein: CASSSLLTETQYF. The CDR3 DNA is TGCGCCAGCAGCTCCCTTCTCACGGAGACCCAGTACTTC.

DNA of the CDR3: TGTGCCAGCAGCCAAGCGGAGGATCAAGAGACCCAGTACTTC. The encoded protein is CASSQAEDQETQYF. V gene TRBV4-2 combines with J gene TRBJ2-5; D possibly corresponds to TRBD2 (5 bases). The CDR3 loop spans 14 amino acids. The V end lost 1 base, the J end lost 2 bases, and 8 bases lay between the germline ends. In germline, CDR1 is LGHNA, CDR2 YNFKEQ.

V is TRBV7-9 and J is TRBJ1-6; 11 bases agree with TRBD1. This CDR3 is 17 amino acids long. Trimming cost V 5 bases and J 9 bases; bases outside gene matches: 12. Germline V gives CDR1 SEHNR, CDR2 FQNEAQ (reference sequence). The CDR3 region has the DNA TGTGCCAGCAGCACCCGGACAGGGGGCGAAAGTATTTCACCCCTCCACTTT. It translates to CASSTRTGGESISPLHF.

This clone occurred a few times. This chain joins TRBV9 and TRBJ2-3; D perhaps matches TRBD1 (6 bases). The CDR3 is made up of 18 amino acids. Germline values: CDR1 SGDLS, CDR2 YYNGEE. Trimming removed 4 bases from V and 4 bases from J, with 25 bases in between. DNA for the CDR3: TGTGCCAGCAGCATGCCCGGTCCCGGACAGATATCTGCAGATACGCAGTATTTT. It is translated as CASSMPGPGQISADTQYF. Looking up the rest from reference TRBV9 and TRBJ2-3 gives the full variable domain: DSGVTQTPKHLITATGQRVTLRCSPRSGDLSVYWYQQSLDQGLQFLIQYYNGEERAKGNILERFSAQQFPDLHSELNLSSLELGDSALYFCASSMPGPGQISADTQYFGPGTRLTVL.

The chain couples TRBV10-3 to TRBJ2-7; a weak D match, TRBD1 (6 bases). Trimming pared 3 bases from V and 2 bases from J, leaving 8 bases between. This CDR3 has 13 residues. Germline loops: CDR1 ENHRY, CDR2 SYGVKD. The DNA for the CDR3 is TGTGCCATCAGTGACGGACAGACCTACGAGCAGTACTTC. It translates to CAISDGQTYEQYF.

CDR3 amino acids: CASSQGDRTNTGELFF. The CDR3 bases are TGCGCCAGCAGCCAAGGTGATCGTACTAACACCGGGGAGCTGTTTTTT. The chain couples TRBV4-1 to TRBJ2-2; D gene ambiguous. Germline CDR1 MGHRA, CDR2 YSYEKL. The CDR3 is 16 residues long. V was cut by 1 base and J by 2 bases, with 11 bases left in between.

The rearrangement uses TRBV7-8 and TRBJ1-1; no clear D gene. Per the germline V gene, CDR1 is SGHVS and CDR2 is FQNEAQ. This CDR3 contains 15 residues. Trimming cost V 5 bases and J 7 bases, with 20 bases left between them. The CDR3 DNA reads TGTGCCAGCAGCCCCGGCCTCGGTGGAGTAGGTGAAGCTTTCTTT. It yields the protein CASSPGLGGVGEAFF.

This sequence joins TRBV28 and TRBJ2-5, with 11 positions matching TRBD2. The CDR3 has 17 amino acids. The V and J ends lost 4 bases and 1 base, in that order; junction bases with no gene match: 8. Germline-derived CDR1 and CDR2 are MDHEN and SYDVKM. The CDR3 coding sequence is TGTGCCAGCAGTTCTGAGACTAGCGGGACCGGCCAAGAGACCCAGTACTTC. Encoded protein: CASSSETSGTGQETQYF.

This sequence joins TRBV4-1 and TRBJ1-2; D is unresolved. The CDR3 consists of 16 residues. Trimming shortened V by 4 bases and J by 1 base, and 16 bases separated the two germline ends. Germline CDR1 is MGHRA and CDR2 is YSYEKL. This CDR3 reads CASSPTTGGINYGYTF. The CDR3 bases are TGCGCCAGCAGCCCCACAACGGGCGGTATTAACTATGGCTACACCTTC.

The gene calls are TRBV7-2 and TRBJ1-5; D remains unclear. V lost 5 bases to trimming and J lost 4 bases, with 9 bases between them. Germline CDR1 SGHTA, CDR2 FQGNSA. This CDR3 has 13 residues. The CDR3: CASSLRPNQPQHF. CDR3 nucleotide sequence: TGTGCCAGCAGCCTTCGACCTAATCAGCCCCAGCATTTT.

A few counts support this clone. The V gene is TRBV10-2, the J gene TRBJ2-5; tentatively, D is TRBD1 (7 bases). CDR1 and CDR2 from the germline V gene are WSHSY and SAAADI. This CDR3 region has 12 residues. Deletions cut 5 bases from V and 5 bases from J, with 9 bases between. Written as DNA, the CDR3 is TGCGCCAGCAGTCAGGGGGGCGAGACCCAGTACTTC. It yields the protein CASSQGGETQYF.

This chain links TRBV6-5 with TRBJ1-1; D is undetermined. Germline CDR1 MNHEY, CDR2 SVGAGI. Trimming took 4 bases from V and 0 from J, leaving 12 bases between them. This CDR3 comprises 15 residues. CDR3 protein: CASSWTFALNTEAFF. The DNA for the CDR3 is TGTGCCAGCAGTTGGACCTTCGCCTTGAACACTGAAGCTTTCTTT.

V usage is TRBV5-5 and J usage is TRBJ1-4; possible D gene TRBD1, 5 bases. Deletions cut 0 bases from V and 10 bases from J, with 16 bases between. Germline CDR1 reads SGHKS; CDR2 reads YYEKEE (reference sequence). The CDR3 has 15 residues. Written as DNA, the CDR3 is TGTGCCAGCAGCTTGGATTGGGACCCAAAGACAAAACTGTTTTTT. Its translation: CASSLDWDPKTKLFF.

This clone has more than one count but fewer than ten. This chain uses TRBV30 with TRBJ1-1; D gene unclear. There are 13 residues in the CDR3. V lost 0 bases and J lost 1, with 6 bases in between. The V gene's germline CDR1 is GTSNPN and CDR2 SVGIG (reference sequence). The chain's CDR3 is CAWSVGRNTEAFF. As DNA, the CDR3 is TGTGCCTGGAGTGTAGGACGGAACACTGAAGCTTTCTTT.

This chain joins TRBV28 and TRBJ1-1; D unresolved. V lost 3 bases and J lost 5, with 7 bases in between. The germline gives CDR1 MDHEN, CDR2 SYDVKM. CDR3 length: 12 amino acids. The CDR3 spells CASSLEVTEAFF. The CDR3 DNA sequence: TGTGCCAGCAGTTTGGAAGTGACTGAAGCTTTCTTT.

The chain carries TRBV28 and TRBJ1-5; D perhaps matches TRBD1 (5 bases). Germline V gene lookup returns CDR1 MDHEN and CDR2 SYDVKM. Trimming shortened V by 0 bases and J by 3 bases, and 6 bases separated the two germline ends. This CDR3 spans 14 amino acids. The CDR3 here is CASSLWTVNQPQHF. The CDR3 DNA sequence: TGTGCCAGCAGTTTATGGACAGTCAATCAGCCCCAGCATTTT.

V and J are TRBV4-2 and TRBJ1-5, with D unresolved. The CDR3 has 13 amino acids. Trimming left V 0 bases short and J 5 bases short, with 5 bases between. Germline V gives CDR1 LGHNA, CDR2 YNFKEQ. The CDR3 DNA reads TGTGCCAGCAGCCAAGATGGAGATCAGCCCCAGCATTTT. This codes for CASSQDGDQPQHF.

This clone is medium-sized in the sample. The chain joins TRBV4-1 to TRBJ2-7; 8 nucleotides match TRBD2. From germline, CDR1 is MGHRA and CDR2 YSYEKL. This CDR3 is built from 13 residues. Losses at the gene ends were 1 base for V and 5 bases for J; bases not matched to a gene: 1. The chain's CDR3 is CASSQGTSNEQYF. CDR3 coding DNA: TGCGCCAGCAGCCAAGGGACTAGCAACGAGCAGTACTTC.

The chain joins TRBV5-5 to TRBJ1-1; D unclear. Trimming shortened V by 0 bases and J by 6 bases, and 6 bases separated the two germline ends. CDR3 length: 12 residues. Germline lookup yields CDR1 SGHKS and CDR2 YYEKEE (reference sequence). CDR3 DNA sequence: TGTGCCAGCAGCTTGGGGTACTCTGAAGCTTTCTTT. This codes for CASSLGYSEAFF.